Shown below are 14 T cell receptor beta chains from a single sample sequenced in a study of early stage breast cancer tumors. Here immunoSEQ multiplex PCR was the method, and the copy in TCRdb shows in-frame clones only, minus some. Of more than 65,000 clones in the sample, approximately 84% are singletons; the top ten hold 4% to 5%. The specimen was blood. These receptors originate from a person in their 40s with breast cancer.

V gene TRBV11-2 combines with J gene TRBJ2-1; tentative D call: TRBD2 (5 bases). V gave up 2 bases and J gave up 8 bases, with 10 bases separating them. From germline, CDR1 is SGHAT and CDR2 FQNNGV. This CDR3 has 13 residues. CDR3 amino acids: CASSLRGYDEQFF. As DNA, the CDR3 is TGTGCCAGCAGCTTAAGAGGGTACGATGAGCAGTTCTTC.

The chain has TRBV2 and TRBJ1-5; 8 bases fit TRBD1. The CDR3 runs 16 residues. Germline lookup yields CDR1 SNHLY and CDR2 FYNNEI. Germline trimming cut 1 base from V and 2 bases from J; bases unmatched to any gene: 4. DNA of the CDR3: TGTGCCAGCAGTGAAGATTTGACAGGGGGCAATCAGCCCCAGCATTTT. It is translated as CASSEDLTGGNQPQHF.

This clone was seen only once. The rearrangement uses TRBV2 and TRBJ2-2; TRBD2 agrees at 9 bases. V lost 3 bases and J lost 1; bases outside the gene matches: 3. From germline, CDR1 is SNHLY and CDR2 FYNNEI. CDR3 length: 16 residues. The CDR3 sequence: CASSETSGVNTGELFF. CDR3 in DNA: TGTGCCAGCAGTGAGACTAGCGGAGTGAACACCGGGGAGCTGTTTTTT.

V and J are TRBV9 and TRBJ2-1; no definite D call. Looked up from germline, CDR1 is SGDLS and CDR2 is YYNGEE. Trimming stripped 4 bases from V and 9 bases from J, with 11 bases between. This CDR3 has 12 amino acids. In DNA form, the CDR3 reads TGTGCCAGCAGCCCCCTAGTGGGTGAGCAGTTCTTC. Amino acid sequence: CASSPLVGEQFF.

V and J are TRBV10-3 and TRBJ2-1; D gene uncertain. Trimming pared 4 bases from V and 10 bases from J, leaving 11 bases between. Germline V CDR1 and CDR2: ENHRY, SYGVKD. The CDR3 is made up of 12 amino acids. In DNA form, the CDR3 reads TGTGCCATCAGTGTCGAGCTAGGGGAGCAGTTCTTC. Amino acid sequence: CAISVELGEQFF.

The genes are TRBV28 and TRBJ1-1; perhaps TRBD1 as D (6 bases). Trimming pared 6 bases from V and 8 bases from J, leaving 13 bases between. The CDR3 contains 12 residues. Germline V gives CDR1 MDHEN, CDR2 SYDVKM. The CDR3 region is CASSLYGTEAFF. CDR3 DNA sequence: TGTGCCAGCAGCCTATACGGGACAGAAGCTTTCTTT.

This clone has only one observation. The chain combines TRBV5-1 with TRBJ1-1, with TRBD1 matching 8 bases. With 3 bases clipped from V and 1 base from J, the junction kept 2 bases outside the gene matches. Germline V gives CDR1 SGHRS, CDR2 YFSETQ. CDR3 length: 14 amino acids. Here the CDR3 DNA reads TGCGCCAGCAGCTCGGGGACAGGGAACACTGAAGCTTTCTTT. Translation: CASSSGTGNTEAFF.

The chain carries TRBV18 and TRBJ2-5; 8 nucleotides match TRBD1. This CDR3 region has 15 residues. Germline CDR1 KGHSH, CDR2 LQKENI. Germline trimming cut 4 bases from V and 2 bases from J; bases unmatched to any gene: 6. The CDR3 nucleotides are TGTGCCAGCTCACTCACCGGGACAGGACAAGAGACCCAGTACTTC. This encodes CASSLTGTGQETQYF.

The rearrangement joins TRBV2 to TRBJ2-7; D call uncertain. This CDR3 comprises 14 residues. Germline assignment: CDR1 SNHLY and CDR2 FYNNEI. Trimming pared 4 bases from V and 2 bases from J, leaving 12 bases between. CDR3 residues: CASSVKVNPYEQYF. The CDR3 DNA sequence: TGTGCCAGCAGTGTTAAAGTAAACCCCTACGAGCAGTACTTC.

V gene TRBV21-1 combines with J gene TRBJ2-7; the table's D gene call, TRBD1, was not cross checked with the DNA. TRBV21-1 is listed as a pseudogene. This CDR3 spans 16 amino acids. CDR3 in DNA: TGTGCCAGCAGCAATAGTCTGACAGGGGGTGAGGAAGAGCAGTACTTC. Protein product: CASSNSLTGGEEEQYF.

The V and J genes are TRBV4-1 and TRBJ1-4, with D perhaps TRBD1 (6 bases). Trimming took 4 bases from V and 7 from J, leaving 13 bases between them. The germline CDR1 and CDR2 sequences are MGHRA and YSYEKL. The CDR3 spans 14 residues. CDR3 nucleotides: TGCGCCAGCAGCCCTACGGTGGGGGCTGAAAAACTGTTTTTT. Protein: CASSPTVGAEKLFF.

The CDR3: CASSYQSTDTQYF. CDR3 nucleotides: TGTGCCAGTTCTTACCAGAGCACAGATACGCAGTATTTT. The J gene is TRBJ2-3, the V gene TRBV28, with no clear D. The length of the CDR3 is 13 residues. CDR1 and CDR2 (germline): MDHEN, SYDVKM. The V and J ends lost 9 bases and 0 bases respectively, with 10 bases between them.

The chain couples TRBV6-5 to TRBJ1-2, with 7 bases aligning to TRBD1. The CDR3 loop spans 13 amino acids. Losses at the gene ends were 2 bases for V and 8 bases for J; bases not matched to a gene: 5. Germline assignment: CDR1 MNHEY and CDR2 SVGAGI. CDR3 nucleotides: TGTGCCAGCAGTTACAGGGGGCAGGACGGCTACACCTTC. Translating gives CASSYRGQDGYTF.

This clone was observed a handful of times. The V call is TRBV7-3, the J call TRBJ2-7; 7 bases align to TRBD2. With 2 bases clipped from V and 0 bases from J, the junction kept 4 bases outside the gene matches. Germline CDR1 and CDR2: SGHTA and FQGTGA. The CDR3 length is 15 residues. This CDR3 is CASSLLAESSYEQYF. The CDR3 DNA reads as TGTGCCAGCAGCTTACTAGCGGAGAGCTCCTACGAGCAGTACTTC. Supplemented by reference TRBV7-3 and TRBJ2-7, the full variable domain reads GAGVSQTPSNKVTEKGKYVELRCDPISGHTALYWYRQSLGQGPEFLIYFQGTGAADDSGLPNDRFFAVRPEGSVSTLKIQRTERGDSAVYLCASSLLAESSYEQYFGPGTRLTVT.